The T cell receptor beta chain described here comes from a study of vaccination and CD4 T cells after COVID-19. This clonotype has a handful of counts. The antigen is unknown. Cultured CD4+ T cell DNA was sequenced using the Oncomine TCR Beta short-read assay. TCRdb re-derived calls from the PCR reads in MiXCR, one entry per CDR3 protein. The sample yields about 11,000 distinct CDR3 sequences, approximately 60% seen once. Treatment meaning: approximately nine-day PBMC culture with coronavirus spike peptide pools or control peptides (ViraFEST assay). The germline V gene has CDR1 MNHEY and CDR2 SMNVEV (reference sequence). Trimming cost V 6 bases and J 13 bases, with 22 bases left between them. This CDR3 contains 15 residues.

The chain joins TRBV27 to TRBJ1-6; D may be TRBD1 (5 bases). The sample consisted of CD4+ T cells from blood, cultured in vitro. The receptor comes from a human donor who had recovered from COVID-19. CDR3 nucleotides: TGTGCCAGCAGGGCCTTCCCGCAGGGAAATGAGCCCCTCCACTTT. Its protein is CASRAFPQGNEPLHF.